A selection of T cell receptor beta chains follows, all from one sample in a study of tumor and adjacent non-tumor tissue in lung cancer. In TCRdb, the multiplex PCR reads were re-called with MiXCR into one record per CDR3 protein. The table lists about 110,000 distinct CDR3 sequences, more than 60% of them singletons, with about 40% in the top ten. The sequencing input was lung tumor tissue. The receptors shown here come from a woman aged 55-75 years with non-small cell lung cancer. Each CDR3 is given with its conserved first and last residue. D genes are given only for firm matches. Some rows mark clone size as missing; the rest say once, few, many or name a class of expanded clone.

j_call: TRBJ1-2; d_call: -; clone_size: -; v_call: TRBV20-1; cdr3_aa: CSDDPDYGYTF; cdr3_nt: TGCAGTGACGATCCGGACTATGGCTATACCTTC
j_call: TRBJ2-7; d_call: TRBD1; clone_size: -; v_call: TRBV24-1; cdr3_aa: CATNGDRSDEQYF; cdr3_nt: TGTGCCACCAATGGGGACAGGTCGGACGAGCAGTACTTC
j_call: TRBJ2-3; d_call: -; clone_size: -; v_call: TRBV11-2; cdr3_aa: CASSDTWTATDTHYF; cdr3_nt: TGTGCCAGCAGCGACACCTGGACGGCCACAGATACGCACTATTTT
j_call: TRBJ1-1; d_call: TRBD1; clone_size: -; v_call: TRBV20-1; cdr3_aa: CSARSQGAQMNTEAFF; cdr3_nt: TGCAGCGCAAGAAGCCAGGGGGCGCAAATGAACACTGAAGCTTTCTTT
j_call: TRBJ2-3; d_call: -; clone_size: -; v_call: TRBV12-3/TRBV12-4; cdr3_aa: CASSSSGAHTDTQYF; cdr3_nt: TGTGCCAGCAGCTCCTCCGGGGCGCACACAGATACGCAGTATTTT
j_call: TRBJ1-4; d_call: -; clone_size: -; v_call: TRBV12-3/TRBV12-4; cdr3_aa: CASSPIVGYESGKLFF; cdr3_nt: TGTGCCAGCAGCCCTATTGTGGGATATGAATCTGGAAAACTGTTTTTT
j_call: TRBJ2-3; d_call: TRBD2; clone_size: -; v_call: TRBV7-9; cdr3_aa: CASSFVTGGTDTQYF; cdr3_nt: TGTGCCAGCAGCTTCGTGACGGGGGGTACAGATACGCAGTATTTT
j_call: TRBJ1-1; d_call: -; clone_size: -; v_call: TRBV11-2; cdr3_aa: CGSSYPGEAFF; cdr3_nt: TGTGGCAGCAGCTACCCAGGGGAAGCTTTCTTT
j_call: TRBJ1-1; d_call: -; clone_size: once; v_call: TRBV6-6; cdr3_aa: CTSSLTGESTEAFF; cdr3_nt: TGTACCAGCAGTCTGACAGGAGAAAGCACTGAAGCTTTCTTT
j_call: TRBJ2-5; d_call: -; clone_size: few; v_call: TRBV4-3; cdr3_aa: CASSQDIEHQETQYF; cdr3_nt: TGCGCCAGCAGCCAAGATATAGAGCATCAAGAGACCCAATACTTC
j_call: TRBJ2-4; d_call: TRBD1; clone_size: -; v_call: TRBV12-3/TRBV12-4; cdr3_aa: CVSSFQGARKNIQYF; cdr3_nt: TGTGTCAGCAGTTTTCAGGGGGCTCGTAAAAACATTCAGTATTTC
j_call: TRBJ1-2; d_call: -; clone_size: -; v_call: TRBV20-1; cdr3_aa: CNASISSVQGYTF; cdr3_nt: TGCAATGCTAGTATCAGTTCTGTACAAGGCTACACCTTC
j_call: TRBJ1-5; d_call: TRBD1; clone_size: once; v_call: TRBV20-1; cdr3_aa: CSVLVADRALTRDRPKHF; cdr3_nt: TGCAGTGTCCTGGTTGCGGACAGGGCTCTAACTCGAGATCGGCCCAAGCATTTT
j_call: TRBJ1-5; d_call: TRBD1; clone_size: few; v_call: TRBV28; cdr3_aa: CASSLDRGQNQPQHF; cdr3_nt: TGTGCCAGCAGCCTGGACAGGGGGCAAAATCAGCCCCAGCATTTT
j_call: TRBJ2-1; d_call: -; clone_size: many; v_call: TRBV6-2/TRBV6-3; cdr3_aa: CASYYSQGVGQFF; cdr3_nt: TGTGCCAGCTATTACTCCCAGGGAGTTGGGCAGTTCTTC
j_call: TRBJ2-7; d_call: -; clone_size: -; v_call: TRBV2; cdr3_aa: CASSLDRYEQYF; cdr3_nt: TGTGCCAGCAGCCTCGACAGATATGAGCAGTACTTC
j_call: TRBJ2-7; d_call: -; clone_size: many; v_call: TRBV28; cdr3_aa: CASSTSRTVYEQYF; cdr3_nt: TGTGCCAGCAGCACCTCTCGGACAGTCTACGAGCAGTACTTC
j_call: TRBJ2-2; d_call: TRBD1; clone_size: -; v_call: TRBV4-1; cdr3_aa: CTSSQNDRDTGELFF; cdr3_nt: TGCACCAGCAGCCAGAACGACAGGGACACAGGGGAGCTGTTTTTT
j_call: TRBJ2-5; d_call: -; clone_size: few; v_call: TRBV28; cdr3_aa: CASNFASQGETQYF; cdr3_nt: TGTGCCAGCAATTTTGCATCTCAGGGCGAGACCCAGTACTTC
j_call: TRBJ2-1; d_call: -; clone_size: once; v_call: TRBV6-1; cdr3_aa: CASSAEAGLSYNEQFF; cdr3_nt: TGTGCCAGCAGTGCAGAAGCGGGCCTCTCCTACAATGAGCAGTTCTTC
j_call: TRBJ1-2; d_call: -; clone_size: -; v_call: TRBV28; cdr3_aa: CASSPGSLNYGYTF; cdr3_nt: TGTGCCAGCAGTCCAGGGAGCTTAAACTATGGCTACACCTTC
j_call: TRBJ2-2; d_call: -; clone_size: -; v_call: TRBV6-2/TRBV6-3; cdr3_aa: CACSSGDPTGEMFF; cdr3_nt: TGTGCCTGCAGTTCCGGGGATCCCACCGGGGAGATGTTTTTT
j_call: TRBJ2-3; d_call: TRBD1; clone_size: -; v_call: TRBV28; cdr3_aa: CASSRTGSLRDTQYF; cdr3_nt: TGTGCCAGCAGTCGGACAGGGAGTTTGAGAGATACGCAGTATTTT
j_call: TRBJ1-5; d_call: -; clone_size: once; v_call: TRBV6-1; cdr3_aa: CARAVSATDYQPQHF; cdr3_nt: TGTGCCAGGGCGGTATCAGCGACCGACTATCAGCCCCAGCATTTT
j_call: TRBJ2-7; d_call: -; clone_size: few; v_call: TRBV20-1; cdr3_aa: CSASIPEEGVGYEQYF; cdr3_nt: TGCAGTGCTAGCATACCCGAGGAGGGAGTGGGTTACGAGCAGTACTTC
j_call: TRBJ1-1; d_call: -; clone_size: -; v_call: TRBV28; cdr3_aa: CASSLPSWNTEAFF; cdr3_nt: TGTGCCAGCAGTCTCCCCTCCTGGAACACTGAAGCTTTCTTT
j_call: TRBJ1-1; d_call: -; clone_size: many; v_call: TRBV11-3; cdr3_aa: CASSSTRTVNTEAFF; cdr3_nt: TGTGCCAGCAGCTCAACTCGGACGGTGAACACTGAAGCTTTCTTT
j_call: TRBJ1-1; d_call: TRBD1; clone_size: -; v_call: TRBV7-2; cdr3_aa: CASSFTQGATEVFF; cdr3_nt: TGTGCCAGCAGCTTCACCCAGGGGGCGACTGAAGTTTTCTTT
j_call: TRBJ2-1; d_call: -; clone_size: -; v_call: TRBV29-1; cdr3_aa: CSVLHPGRASNVQFF; cdr3_nt: TGCAGCGTCCTACACCCCGGCAGAGCAAGCAATGTGCAGTTCTTC
j_call: TRBJ2-7; d_call: -; clone_size: -; v_call: TRBV4-3; cdr3_aa: CASSPSREGFDLYEQYF; cdr3_nt: TGCGCCAGCAGCCCCTCCCGAGAGGGATTTGATCTCTACGAGCAGTACTTC
j_call: TRBJ2-7; d_call: TRBD1; clone_size: -; v_call: TRBV11-2; cdr3_aa: CASSLSIGTVEQYF; cdr3_nt: TGCGCCAGCAGCTTATCCATCGGGACAGTCGAGCAGTACTTC
j_call: TRBJ2-5; d_call: TRBD1; clone_size: -; v_call: TRBV20-1; cdr3_aa: CNVSHQQGVGETQYF; cdr3_nt: TGCAATGTTTCCCACCAACAGGGGGTGGGAGAGACCCAGTACTTC
j_call: TRBJ1-1; d_call: -; clone_size: -; v_call: TRBV29-1; cdr3_aa: CIVTQLQVTEAFF; cdr3_nt: TGCATCGTAACCCAGTTACAGGTCACTGAAGCTTTCTTT
j_call: TRBJ2-7; d_call: -; clone_size: -; v_call: TRBV5-6; cdr3_aa: CASSPTGPDPYEHYF; cdr3_nt: TGTGCCAGCAGTCCGACCGGGCCCGACCCCTACGAGCATTACTTC
j_call: TRBJ2-4; d_call: -; clone_size: -; v_call: TRBV29-1; cdr3_aa: CSVTRWLNIQYF; cdr3_nt: TGCAGTGTTACCAGGTGGCTGAATATTCAGTACTTC
j_call: TRBJ2-5; d_call: -; clone_size: many; v_call: TRBV12-3/TRBV12-4; cdr3_aa: CASRDSPEETQYF; cdr3_nt: TGTGCCAGCAGGGACTCACCGGAAGAGACCCAGTACTTC
j_call: TRBJ1-2; d_call: TRBD1; clone_size: -; v_call: TRBV4-1; cdr3_aa: CASSHESRTGAYYGYIF; cdr3_nt: TGCGCTAGCAGCCACGAATCTAGGACAGGAGCCTATTATGGCTACATCTTC
j_call: TRBJ2-3; d_call: TRBD2; clone_size: once; v_call: TRBV6-2/TRBV6-3; cdr3_aa: CAITFDSGGYTDTQYF; cdr3_nt: TGTGCCATCACCTTTGATAGCGGGGGGTACACAGATACACAGTATTTT
j_call: TRBJ1-1; d_call: -; clone_size: many; v_call: TRBV13; cdr3_aa: CASSLGQNTEAFF; cdr3_nt: TGTGCCAGCAGCTTAGGCCAGAACACTGAAGCTTTCTTT
j_call: TRBJ2-7; d_call: -; clone_size: once; v_call: TRBV11-2; cdr3_aa: CASSYGTCVSYEQYF; cdr3_nt: TGTGCTAGCAGCTACGGGACTTGCGTGAGCTACGAGCAGTACTTC
j_call: TRBJ2-7; d_call: -; clone_size: -; v_call: TRBV6-2/TRBV6-3; cdr3_aa: CASNDEHLYEQYF; cdr3_nt: TGTGCCAGCAATGACGAACACCTTTACGAGCAGTACTTC
j_call: TRBJ1-2; d_call: -; clone_size: once; v_call: TRBV29-1; cdr3_aa: CSVQRGLGGYTF; cdr3_nt: TGTAGCGTCCAAAGAGGCTTGGGTGGCTACACCTTC